This T cell receptor beta chain was captured by sequencing in a study of molecular identifiers for immune sequencing clone quantification listed by TCRdb under 2018. Study-level background: For a replicate experiment, RNA from roughly 18,000 or 92,000 naive CD8 T cells was divided into five aliquots, and four of the five aliquots were sequenced. CD8 T cells were used in a methods study to benchmark molecular-identifier clustering-based TCR repertoire sequencing (MIDCIRS) and TCR RNA copy counting. Paper-wide results and their limitations: A single cell's worth of spiked-in Jurkat TCR RNA was reported detectable even among about a million naive CD8 T cells. Modeling gave about 3 recovered TCR RNA copies per cell versus about ten by digital PCR, implying about 30% capture efficiency. Highly expanded clone sizes could be underestimated because identical TCR molecules may share a barcode. When barcode sub-clustering was not used, chimeric consensus sequences inflated TCR diversity, with chimeras reaching as high as 47%. In CMV-specific effector cells, over 99% of molecules were held by clones above 20 RNA copies, whereas under 1% of molecules were held by such clones in naive cells. The naive libraries included spiked-in Jurkat TCR RNA (approximately ten copies' worth), and this RNA is not part of the donor repertoire.

Receptor amplification or capture employed PCR. This sample was sequenced with a NextSeq 500. Bulk TCR libraries were made following a previously described method, with the TCR primers given in Table S5. Purification of total RNA was performed with the Qiagen AllPrep DNA/RNA kit. Before analysis, reads from multiple sequencing runs of the same library were pooled. As for how the authors treated the data: Reads were retained only if their TCR constant sequence matched exactly, and those retained reads were trimmed to 150 nt and grouped according to their 12-nt molecular barcodes. Reads within each barcode group were sub-clustered using a 15% Levenshtein threshold, and quality-weighted consensus sequences were constructed for each RNA molecule. Non-functional sequences were filtered out, along with any lower-count sequence sitting one edit away from another sequence. On the basis of fitting two negative binomial distributions, barcode sub-clusters with fewer than 20% of the maximum read count were discarded. TCRdb reprocessed the public reads (quality trimming at Q25 with fastp, clone calling with MiXCR) and kept in-frame beta chains. Each record represents a unique CDR3 protein, reported with the most common genes and DNA among its rows. The V and J calls and clone size are TCRdb's, not the authors'. A total of a few hundred thousand distinct CDR3 sequences appear in this sample, 24% of them only once. Of the sample, approximately 0.74% falls within the top ten clones.

This clonotype was counted a single time. Its binding antigen is unknown. A read error is possible here, since a much larger clone lies one base away. From cysteine to phenylalanine, the CDR3 is 13 amino acids long. Of the read, only the CDR3 DNA is kept; its 39 bases are in frame from base 1. Via the germline V gene, CDR1 is SGDLS and CDR2 YYNGEE. Libraries of naive CD8 T cells were built from anywhere between roughly 17,000 and 1,000,000 sorted cells, with 10%, 30% or 50% of the purified RNA used. Naive CD8 T cells, defined as CD8+CD4-CCR7+CD45RA+, were FACS-sorted into RLT Plus buffer on a BD FACSAria II. Roughly nine TCR copies' worth of Jurkat RNA were spiked into roughly 19,000-1,000,000 naive CD8 T cell samples to test detection sensitivity. CD8 T cells were enriched using RosetteSep CD8+ T Cell Enrichment Cocktail and Ficoll-Paque, and the enriched cells then underwent ACK red cell lysis.

Sequenced input: naive CD8+ T cells from blood, with Jurkat cell RNA spiked in. The cell subset or site label, as the study defines it: FACS-sorted CD8+CD4-CCR7+CD45RA+ naive T cells. The sequence derives from a human donor in good health. Some libraries in this study had Jurkat cell RNA spiked in. Rearrangement joined TRBV9 to TRBJ2-3; no D gene call is confident. The nucleotide sequence reads TGTGCCAACAGCCCCCCAATACGAGATACGCAGTATTTT. It translates to CANSPPIRDTQYF.